This T cell receptor (beta chain) emerged from a study of blood T cell repertoires in COVID-19. After removal of 6 bases from V and 8 bases from J, the junction contained 8 bases not matched to a gene. Germline CDR1 reads MRHNA; CDR2 reads SNTAGT. This CDR3 spans 15 amino acids. Clones were sequenced by immunoSEQ multiplex PCR, and TCRdb holds only the in-frame ones, with some missing. The data contain about 220,000 clones, around 89% of them singletons. The sequencing sample was made of PBMCs or T cells enriched from blood (not recorded which). This sequence originates from a man between 25 and 39 years old who had been exposed to COVID-19. V gene TRBV6-4 combines with J gene TRBJ2-1; TRBD1 matches 12 bases. CDR3 in DNA: TGTGCCAGCAGCGCGGGACAGGGGGCAAGCGATGAGCAGTTCTTC. It translates to CASSAGQGASDEQFF.